The clone carrying this TCR beta chain was recorded many times. Its antigen is undetermined. Noted time point: newly diagnosed GD, antithyroid drugs for less than 3 months. PBMCs were the source of the RNA used for TCR sequencing. This entry belongs to a study of regulatory T cells in long-lasting Graves disease. Germline loops: CDR1 LGHDT, CDR2 YNNKEL (reference sequence). The CDR3 contains 13 residues. V was trimmed by 4 bases and J by 4 bases, leaving 10 bases between them. Study-wide results and limits: Persistent disease was characterized by preferential usage of TRBV28, TRBJ1-2 and TRBJ2-5.

Investigators prepared the TCR beta libraries by applying iRepertoire HTBI primers and Arm-PCR of CDR3 regions. TCRdb used MiXCR to reprocess the multiplex PCR reads, holding one entry per CDR3 protein. The sample carries about 460,000 distinct CDR3 sequences, less than 15% recorded once. The same data also contributed to another study, on T cells in Graves' hyperthyroidism and ophthalmopathy. That work adds: Graves' hyperthyroidism showing no ophthalmopathy progression within 18 months was considered stable.

The V and J genes are TRBV3-1 and TRBJ1-1, with D possibly being TRBD1 (6 bases). The input for sequencing was peripheral blood mononuclear cells (PBMCs), taken at new diagnosis, from a patient treated with antithyroid drugs. The clonotype was recovered from a woman aged 45 to 65 with Graves disease. CDR3 in DNA: TGTGCCAGCAGCCGGACAGAGGGCACTGAAGCTTTCTTT. It codes for CASSRTEGTEAFF.